This T cell receptor beta chain was identified during a study of T cells in Graves' hyperthyroidism and ophthalmopathy. In the ophthalmopathy cohort, Clinical Activity Score was at least 3, NOSPECS grade at least 4, and duration under 3 months. The V end lost 0 bases, the J end lost 0 bases, and 17 bases lay between the germline ends. There are 18 residues in the CDR3. Germline values: CDR1 LGHNA, CDR2 YSLEER. Amplification of TCR beta CDR3 regions used RNA as the template. With the HTBI primer set, the TCR CDR3 went through a first round of RT-PCR. TCRdb reanalysed the multiplex PCR reads using MiXCR and keeps one entry per CDR3 protein. The top ten clones hold around 17% of a sample with 500,000 or so distinct CDR3 sequences, 15% to 20% of them seen once.

This TCR was recovered from a woman aged 18 to 35 with Graves' ophthalmopathy. Sample: blood. The V call is TRBV4-3, the J call TRBJ1-1, with D hard to call. The CDR3: CASSQERTSDLMNTEAFF. In DNA form, the CDR3 reads TGCGCCAGCAGCCAAGAGAGGACGTCGGACCTCATGAACACTGAAGCTTTCTTT.